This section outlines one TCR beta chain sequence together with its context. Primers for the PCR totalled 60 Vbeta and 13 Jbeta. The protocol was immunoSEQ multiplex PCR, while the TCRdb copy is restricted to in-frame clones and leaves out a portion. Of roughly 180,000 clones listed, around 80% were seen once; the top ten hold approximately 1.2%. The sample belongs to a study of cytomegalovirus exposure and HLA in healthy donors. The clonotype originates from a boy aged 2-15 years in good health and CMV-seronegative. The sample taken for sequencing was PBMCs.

DNA of the CDR3: TGTGCTAGTGGCCCGGGAGGGGGCACAGATACGCAGTATTTT. It translates to CASGPGGGTDTQYF. The chain carries TRBV12-5 and TRBJ2-3; 8 bases fit TRBD2. The germline CDR1 and CDR2 sequences are LGHNT and FRNRAP. Unmatched junction bases numbered 3, after V lost 6 bases and J lost 1 base. CDR3 length equals 14 residues. The variable domain in full, with the rest retrieved from reference TRBV12-5 and TRBJ2-3, is DARVTQTPRHKVTEMGQEVTMRCQPILGHNTVFWYRQTMMQGLELLAYFRNRAPLDDSGMPKDRFSAEMPDATLATLKIQPSEPRDSAVYFCASGPGGGTDTQYFGPGTRLTVL.